These T cell receptor beta chains were read from a single sample in a study of a mutant IDH1 vaccine in newly diagnosed glioma. No antigen has been assigned to these receptors. This table comes from immunoSEQ multiplex PCR, and its TCRdb copy is limited to in-frame clones, with some not included. The sample holds about 38,000 clones, 81% seen once. Sample: PBMCs, taken from a glioma patient whose treatment included an IDH1 peptide vaccine. All receptors derive from a middle-aged man with glioma. The CDR3 runs from the conserved cysteine through the conserved F or W. D genes are given only for firm matches. Clone sizes are given selectively: once, few, many, or a class where the clone is expanded.

J	V	size	D	CDR3	DNA
TRBJ2-1	TRBV6-1	medium-sized	.	CASSQGGSYNEQFF	TGTGCCAGCAGCCAAGGGGGCTCCTACAATGAGCAGTTCTTC
TRBJ2-7	TRBV11-3	once	TRBD1	CASSLGPPGQGGYEQYF	TGTGCCAGCAGCTTAGGACCGCCGGGACAGGGGGGATACGAGCAGTACTTC
TRBJ1-2	TRBV4-3	.	TRBD1	CASSQVLGQGATQNYGYTF	TGCGCCAGCAGCCAAGTCCTCGGACAGGGGGCGACTCAGAACTATGGCTACACCTTC
TRBJ2-3	TRBV2	.	TRBD2	CASKQTSGRAIDTQYF	TGTGCCAGCAAGCAGACTAGCGGGAGGGCCATAGATACGCAGTATTTT
TRBJ1-1	TRBV9	few	.	CASSVVAGMNTEAFF	TGTGCCAGCAGCGTAGTGGCAGGGATGAACACTGAAGCTTTCTTT
TRBJ1-5	TRBV7-9	.	.	CASSFDSGGQPQHF	TGTGCCAGCAGCTTTGACAGTGGGGGTCAGCCCCAGCATTTT
TRBJ2-5	TRBV9	.	.	CASSVLGAETQYF	TGTGCCAGCAGCGTACTAGGGGCAGAGACCCAGTACTTC
TRBJ2-6	TRBV18	.	TRBD1	CASSSRTGGSGANVLTF	TGTGCCAGCTCATCCCGGACAGGGGGCTCTGGGGCCAACGTCCTGACTTTC
TRBJ1-4	TRBV7-9	.	.	CASSLKAATNEKLFF	TGTGCCAGCAGCTTGAAAGCCGCAACTAATGAAAAACTGTTTTTT
TRBJ1-1	TRBV28	medium-sized	.	CASSYRTYATEAFF	TGTGCCAGCAGTTACCGGACATACGCCACTGAAGCTTTCTTT
TRBJ1-2	TRBV13	.	TRBD1	CASSLRGQGVYGYTF	TGTGCCAGCAGCTTACGGGGACAGGGAGTCTATGGCTACACCTTC
TRBJ2-1	TRBV2	.	.	CASSKEMGLGEQFF	TGTGCCAGCAGCAAAGAGATGGGTCTCGGTGAGCAGTTCTTC
TRBJ2-3	TRBV4-2	few	TRBD2	CASSQDRQRGVADTQYF	TGTGCCAGCAGCCAAGATCGCCAGCGGGGGGTTGCAGATACGCAGTATTTT
TRBJ2-5	TRBV10-3	.	.	CAISEGVGLGETQYF	TGTGCCATCAGTGAGGGGGTCGGCCTTGGGGAGACCCAGTACTTC
TRBJ1-1	TRBV27	.	.	CASSYKGGAMNTEAFF	TGTGCCAGCAGTTATAAGGGGGGGGCCATGAACACTGAAGCTTTCTTT
TRBJ2-2	TRBV10-3	.	.	CAISESMWGRTGELFF	TGTGCCATCAGTGAGTCGATGTGGGGGCGAACCGGGGAGCTGTTTTTT
TRBJ1-2	TRBV2	.	TRBD1	CASQGLINYGYTF	TGTGCCTCACAGGGGCTAATTAACTATGGCTACACCTTC
TRBJ1-2	TRBV28	.	.	CASSLLGGGGYTF	TGTGCCAGCAGTTTATTGGGGGGCGGCGGCTACACCTTC
TRBJ2-7	TRBV5-4	.	TRBD1	CASSLGGQEQYF	TGTGCCAGCAGCTTGGGGGGACAGGAGCAGTACTTC
TRBJ2-7	TRBV2	.	TRBD2	CASGAGGVGYEQYF	TGTGCCAGCGGTGCGGGGGGAGTGGGGTACGAGCAGTACTTC